This T cell receptor (beta chain) was identified in a study of OX40 agonist ivuxolimab in advanced cancers. Study context: Age averaged about 66 years (range roughly 20 to 90), and more than 80% were male. Study-wide findings and caveats: The average count of expanded clones was higher among CD8+ T cells than among CD4+.

With respect to this clone: Its matching antigen is unknown.

Assay used: immunoSEQ multiplex PCR; TCRdb lists only in-frame clones, some missing. The top ten hold approximately 1.9% of the sample, which has around 60,000 clones, approximately 78% seen once. V lost 0 bases to trimming and J lost 8 bases, with 10 bases between them. CDR3 length equals 13 residues. Germline CDR1 is MNHEY and CDR2 is SMNVEV (reference sequence). This chain links TRBV27 with TRBJ2-5; D is ambiguous. Here the sequenced sample was CD4+ or CD8+ T cells sorted from blood, taken in a trial of the OX40 agonist ivuxolimab. The sequence came from an adult with an advanced solid tumor such as melanoma, head and neck, liver or kidney cancer. CDR3 bases: TGTGCCAGCAGTTTATCGCGCGGCTCAACCCAGTACTTC. It specifies CASSLSRGSTQYF.